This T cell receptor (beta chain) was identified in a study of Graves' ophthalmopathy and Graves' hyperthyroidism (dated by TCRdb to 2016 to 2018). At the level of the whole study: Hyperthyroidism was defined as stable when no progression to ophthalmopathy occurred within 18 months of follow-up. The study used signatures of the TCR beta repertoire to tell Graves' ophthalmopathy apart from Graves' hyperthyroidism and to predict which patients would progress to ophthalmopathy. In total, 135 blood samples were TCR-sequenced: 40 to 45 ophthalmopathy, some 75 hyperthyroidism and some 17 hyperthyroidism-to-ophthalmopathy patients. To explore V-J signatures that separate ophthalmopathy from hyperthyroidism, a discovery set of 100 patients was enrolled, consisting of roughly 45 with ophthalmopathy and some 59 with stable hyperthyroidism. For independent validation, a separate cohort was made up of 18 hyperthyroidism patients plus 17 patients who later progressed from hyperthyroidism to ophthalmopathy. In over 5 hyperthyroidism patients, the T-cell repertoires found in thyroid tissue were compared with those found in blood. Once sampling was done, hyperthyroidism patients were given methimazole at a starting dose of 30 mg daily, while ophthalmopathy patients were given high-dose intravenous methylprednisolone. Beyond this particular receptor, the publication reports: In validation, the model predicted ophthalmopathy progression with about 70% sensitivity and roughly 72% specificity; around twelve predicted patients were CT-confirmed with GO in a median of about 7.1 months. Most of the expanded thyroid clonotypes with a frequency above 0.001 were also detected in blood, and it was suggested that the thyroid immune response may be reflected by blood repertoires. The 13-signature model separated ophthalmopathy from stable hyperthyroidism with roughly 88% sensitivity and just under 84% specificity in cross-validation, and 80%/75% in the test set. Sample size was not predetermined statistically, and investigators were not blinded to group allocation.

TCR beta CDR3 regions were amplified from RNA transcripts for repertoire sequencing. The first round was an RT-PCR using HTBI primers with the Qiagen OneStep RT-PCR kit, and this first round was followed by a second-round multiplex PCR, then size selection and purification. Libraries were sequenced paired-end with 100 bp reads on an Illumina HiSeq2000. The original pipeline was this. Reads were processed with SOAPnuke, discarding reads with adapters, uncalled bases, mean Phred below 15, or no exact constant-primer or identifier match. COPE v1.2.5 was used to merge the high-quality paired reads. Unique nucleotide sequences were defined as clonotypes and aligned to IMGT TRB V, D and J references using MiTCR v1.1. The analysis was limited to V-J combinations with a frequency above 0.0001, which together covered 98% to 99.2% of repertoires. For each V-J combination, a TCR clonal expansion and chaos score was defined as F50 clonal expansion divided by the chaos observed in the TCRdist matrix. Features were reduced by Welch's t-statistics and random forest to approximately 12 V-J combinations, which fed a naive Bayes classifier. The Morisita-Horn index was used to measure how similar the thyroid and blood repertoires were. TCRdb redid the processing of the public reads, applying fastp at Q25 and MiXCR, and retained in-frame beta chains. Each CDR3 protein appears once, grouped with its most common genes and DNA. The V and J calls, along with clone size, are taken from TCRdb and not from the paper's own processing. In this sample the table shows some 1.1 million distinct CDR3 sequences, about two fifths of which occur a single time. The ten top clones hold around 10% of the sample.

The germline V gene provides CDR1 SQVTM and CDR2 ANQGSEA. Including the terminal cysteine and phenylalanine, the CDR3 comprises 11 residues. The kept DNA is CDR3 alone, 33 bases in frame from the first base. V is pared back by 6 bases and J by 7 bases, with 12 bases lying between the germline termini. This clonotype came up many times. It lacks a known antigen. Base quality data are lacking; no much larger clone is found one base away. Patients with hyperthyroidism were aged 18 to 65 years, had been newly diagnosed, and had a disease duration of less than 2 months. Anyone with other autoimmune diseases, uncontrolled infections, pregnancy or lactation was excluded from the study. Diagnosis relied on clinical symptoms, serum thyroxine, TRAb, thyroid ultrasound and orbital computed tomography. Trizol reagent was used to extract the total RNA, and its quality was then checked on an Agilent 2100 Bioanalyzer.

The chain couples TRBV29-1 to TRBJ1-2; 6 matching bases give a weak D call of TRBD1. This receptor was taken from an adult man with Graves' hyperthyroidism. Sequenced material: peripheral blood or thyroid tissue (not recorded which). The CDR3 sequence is CSVILQGGYTF. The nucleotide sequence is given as TGCAGCGTCATTTTACAGGGTGGCTACACCTTC.